A selection of T cell receptor beta chains follows, all from one sample in a study of cytomegalovirus exposure and HLA in healthy donors. Clones were read by immunoSEQ multiplex PCR, and TCRdb kept only the in-frame ones, dropping some. Found here are about 160,000 clones, 76% of them singletons; the top ten hold under 1.5%. Material for sequencing was PBMCs. These receptors all stem from a man aged 55 to 70 in good health and CMV-seronegative. Both conserved end residues are part of each CDR3. A D gene is named only where the DNA matches it firmly. Clone sizes are given selectively: once, few, many, or a class where the clone is expanded.

.,TRBJ2-3,TRBV27,.,CASSLSVGSGNTDTQYF,TGTGCCAGCAGTTTATCTGTCGGGAGCGGAAACACAGATACGCAGTATTTT
TRBD2,TRBJ2-3,TRBV4-3,.,CASSRGTSGAGDTQYF,TGCGCCAGCAGCCGGGGAACTAGCGGGGCTGGGGATACGCAGTATTTT
TRBD1,TRBJ2-3,TRBV9,.,CASSVGGGQGMVLADTQYF,TGTGCCAGCAGCGTAGGCGGGGGACAGGGGATGGTGTTGGCAGATACGCAGTATTTT
TRBD1,TRBJ1-2,TRBV19,.,CASSATGQGRGYGYTF,TGTGCCAGTAGTGCCACGGGACAGGGGCGAGGATATGGCTACACCTTC
.,TRBJ1-5,TRBV27,.,CASSLRWAGQPQHF,TGTGCCAGCAGTTTACGGTGGGCTGGTCAGCCCCAGCATTTT
.,TRBJ2-1,TRBV7-2,.,CASSLVAEQGDEQFF,TGTGCCAGCAGCTTAGTAGCGGAGCAAGGGGATGAGCAGTTCTTC
TRBD1,TRBJ2-7,TRBV30,.,CAWRKGQGVSYEQYF,TGTGCCTGGAGGAAGGGACAGGGGGTCTCCTACGAGCAGTACTTC
TRBD1,TRBJ1-3,TRBV18,few,CASSPTGGSGNTIYF,TGTGCCAGCTCACCCACAGGGGGTTCCGGAAACACCATATATTTT
TRBD2,TRBJ2-2,TRBV6-1,.,CASSEQSGMNTGELFF,TGTGCCAGCAGTGAACAAAGCGGGATGAACACCGGGGAGCTGTTTTTT
.,TRBJ2-1,TRBV2,few,CASSEGTRDEQFF,TGTGCCAGCAGTGAGGGTACACGGGATGAGCAGTTCTTC
.,TRBJ1-2,TRBV9,.,CASSVDGHGSGYTF,TGTGCCAGCAGCGTCGACGGACATGGGTCTGGCTACACCTTC
.,TRBJ1-1,TRBV7-7,.,CASSFGEGGLTEAFF,TGTGCCAGCAGCTTCGGAGAAGGAGGCCTCACTGAAGCTTTCTTT
.,TRBJ2-7,TRBV7-9,.,CASSLDITAYEQYF,TGTGCCAGCAGCTTAGACATTACCGCCTACGAGCAGTACTTC